The 27 T cell receptor beta chains below all came from one sample that was sequenced in a study of T-cell reconstitution after alpha-beta-depleted transplantation in children. As it was prepared, the TCRbeta library received unique molecular identifiers. TCRdb used MiXCR to reprocess the PCR reads, holding one entry per CDR3 protein. Of just over 950,000 distinct CDR3 sequences listed, about 30% are singletons. The material sequenced was PBMCs, mostly from graft donor cells, taken 360 days after TCRalphabeta/CD19-depleted stem cell transplant. These TCRs come from a boy in the first two years of life who had a stem cell transplant for SCID, so the T cells may come from the graft donor.

The chain recombines TRBV20-1 with TRBJ2-7; D is uncertain. The CDR3 runs to 13 residues. CDR1 and CDR2 (germline): DFQATT, SNEGSKA (reference sequence). Trimming pared 3 bases from V and 4 bases from J, leaving 13 bases between. DNA for the CDR3: TGCAGTGCTAGTAAACGGAGCACTTACGAGCAGTACTTC. This translates into CSASKRSTYEQYF.

DNA for the CDR3: TGTGCCTCCGGGCAGGCCGGAAAGCAGTACTTC. Protein: CASGQAGKQYF. This chain uses TRBV6-5 with TRBJ2-7; D remains unclear. The CDR3 is 11 amino acids. The germline CDR1 and CDR2 sequences are MNHEY and SVGAGI. The V gene lost 11 bases and the J gene lost 8 bases, with 16 bases spanning the gap.

The chain uses TRBV5-1 and TRBJ2-7; 8 nucleotides match TRBD2. Per germline, CDR1 SGHRS and CDR2 YFSETQ. J lost 3 bases, V lost 3 bases, and 11 bases had no gene match. This CDR3 contains 16 residues. The CDR3 nucleotides read TGCGCCAGCAGCTCCCATCCGGGACTAGAGGACTACGAGCAGTACTTC. Its protein product is CASSSHPGLEDYEQYF.

This clonotype was detected a few times. The rearrangement joins TRBV6-1 to TRBJ1-2; possibly TRBD1 for D (5 bases). The CDR3 is made up of 16 amino acids. V was trimmed by 6 bases and J by 6 bases, leaving 23 bases between them. In germline, CDR1 is MNHNS, CDR2 SASEGT. The CDR3 is CASSDLQGQLKNGYTF. The CDR3 nucleotides are TGTGCCAGCAGCGACCTTCAGGGTCAGCTTAAGAATGGCTACACCTTC.

J is TRBJ1-1 and V is TRBV19; a weak D match, TRBD1 (5 bases). Germline V gene lookup returns CDR1 LNHDA and CDR2 SQIVND (reference sequence). CDR3 length equals 14 residues. Written as DNA, the CDR3 is TGTGCTACGACGAGGGGAGAACAAGGCACTGAAGCTTTCTTT. Its translation is CATTRGEQGTEAFF.

This clonotype was seen a handful of times. The chain recombines TRBV7-2 with TRBJ2-2, with D unresolved. The V gene's germline CDR1 is SGHTA and CDR2 FQGNSA. Trimming stripped 2 bases from V and 6 bases from J, with 13 bases between. This CDR3 contains 15 residues. CDR3 loop: CASSLPLGLPGELFF. The CDR3 coding sequence is TGTGCCAGCAGCTTACCCCTGGGATTGCCCGGGGAGCTGTTTTTT.

V usage is TRBV4-1 and J usage is TRBJ2-7, with D perhaps being TRBD1 or TRBD2 (7 bases each). V was trimmed by 4 bases and J by 3 bases, leaving 19 bases between them. Germline-derived CDR1 and CDR2 are MGHRA and YSYEKL. The CDR3 covers 16 residues. The chain's CDR3 is CASSPQGGTALYEQYF. As DNA, the CDR3 is TGCGCCAGCAGCCCCCAGGGGGGGACAGCCCTCTACGAGCAGTACTTC.

This clonotype came up a few times. This chain connects TRBV5-8 to TRBJ2-7; possible D gene TRBD1, 5 bases. The CDR3 covers 14 residues. The germline CDR1 and CDR2 sequences are SGHTS and YDEGEE. The V gene lost 4 bases and the J gene lost 4 bases, with 15 bases spanning the gap. The CDR3 DNA follows: TGTGCCAGCAGCGTAAGACAGACACCGTACGAGCAGTACTTC. Translating it yields CASSVRQTPYEQYF.

V and J are TRBV6-5 and TRBJ2-7; 13 nucleotides align to TRBD2. The CDR3 is 17 amino acids. Germline CDR1 and CDR2: MNHEY and SVGAGI. V was pared by 1 base and J by 0 bases, with 3 bases of the junction left unmatched. The CDR3 nucleotides are TGTGCCAGCAGTTACTTCCGGACTAGCGGGGGCTCCTACGAGCAGTACTTC. Translation: CASSYFRTSGGSYEQYF.

This chain links TRBV10-3 with TRBJ2-7; perhaps D is TRBD1 or TRBD2 (7 bases each). This CDR3 contains 13 residues. Per germline, CDR1 ENHRY and CDR2 SYGVKD. Deletions cut 5 bases from V and 2 bases from J, with 10 bases between. The CDR3 nucleotides read TGTGCCATCAGTCCAGGGGGGGCCTACGAGCAGTACTTC. Amino acid sequence: CAISPGGAYEQYF.

This clonotype was counted at least ten times. The rearrangement uses TRBV3-1 and TRBJ2-5; D not resolved. Looked up from germline, CDR1 is LGHDT and CDR2 is YNNKEL (reference sequence). This CDR3 has 13 residues. With 4 bases removed from V and 0 bases from J, the gap between germline ends came to 6 bases. The CDR3, as DNA: TGTGCCAGCAGCCGCGGTTACCAAGAGACCCAGTACTTC. Protein: CASSRGYQETQYF.

This chain joins TRBV4-1 and TRBJ2-2, with D tentatively TRBD2 (5 bases). Per germline, CDR1 MGHRA and CDR2 YSYEKL. The CDR3 is 15 amino acids. The germline V and J ends were trimmed by 4 bases and 5 bases, with 14 bases remaining between them. The CDR3 here is CASSPFRGKTGELFF. The CDR3 bases are TGCGCCAGCAGCCCCTTCCGGGGTAAGACCGGGGAGCTGTTTTTT.

This clonotype was detected ten times or more. CDR3 sequence: CASSLGWGARGDTQYF. CDR3 sequence (DNA): TGTGCCAGCAGCTTAGGATGGGGGGCCCGCGGGGATACGCAGTATTTT. V usage is TRBV11-2 and J usage is TRBJ2-3; tentatively, D is TRBD1 or TRBD2 (6 bases each). Trimming stripped 1 base from V and 6 bases from J, with 17 bases between. This CDR3 comprises 16 residues. CDR1 is SGHAT and CDR2 is FQNNGV in the germline V gene.

The chain is built from TRBV12-3 or TRBV12-4 and TRBJ2-5, with TRBD2 matching 8 bases. The CDR3 loop spans 19 amino acids. J gave up 3 bases and V 11 bases, and 26 bases lay outside the gene matches. The CDR3 region has the DNA TGTGCCTTCAGTTTTGGGCCCGGAGAGGTAGCGGGGCTAAAAGAGACCCAGTACTTC. Its protein is CAFSFGPGEVAGLKETQYF.

The V gene is TRBV12-3 or TRBV12-4, the J gene TRBJ2-1; possible D gene TRBD2, 6 bases. V shed 6 bases and J shed 4 bases, with 19 bases lying between them. This CDR3 spans 16 amino acids. The CDR3: CASRVGGAITYNEQFF. The CDR3 DNA follows: TGTGCCAGCAGGGTTGGCGGGGCTATCACTTACAATGAGCAGTTCTTC.

The chain couples TRBV5-1 to TRBJ2-6; D possibly corresponds to TRBD2 (5 bases). Trimming pared 4 bases from V and 0 bases from J, leaving 8 bases between. This CDR3 has 15 residues. Germline V gene sequence: CDR1 SGHRS, CDR2 YFSETQ. The chain's CDR3 is CASSRDHSGANVLTF. The CDR3 bases are TGCGCCAGCAGCCGGGATCACTCTGGGGCCAACGTCCTGACTTTC.

The chain employs TRBV7-2 and TRBJ2-5; 7 positions agree with TRBD2. The CDR3 covers 14 residues. The trim removed 4 bases at V and 2 bases at J, leaving 4 bases unmatched. Germline V gene lookup returns CDR1 SGHTA and CDR2 FQGNSA. Here the CDR3 reads CASSSQRGQETQYF. The CDR3 coding sequence is TGTGCCAGCAGCTCACAGCGGGGACAAGAGACCCAGTACTTC. The whole variable domain, filled in from reference TRBV7-2 and TRBJ2-5, reads GAGVSQSPSNKVTEKGKDVELRCDPISGHTALYWYRQSLGQGLEFLIYFQGNSAPDKSGLPSDRFSAERTGGSVSTLTIQRTQQEDSAVYLCASSSQRGQETQYFGPGTRLLVL.

Only a few counts were recorded for this clonotype. The rearrangement joins TRBV12-3 or TRBV12-4 to TRBJ2-4; either TRBD1 or TRBD2 may supply D (6 bases each). The CDR3 loop spans 14 amino acids. Trimming pared 2 bases from V and 7 bases from J, leaving 12 bases between. The CDR3 region is CASSLRGARNIQYF. DNA for the CDR3: TGTGCCAGCAGTTTAAGGGGGGCGAGGAACATTCAGTACTTC.

As regards this clonotype: At one of its ends the junction is not consistent with the germline gene, which may arise from a read error. This sequence joins TRBV6-5 and TRBJ2-3; no reliable D call. From germline, CDR1 is MNHEY and CDR2 SVGAGI. CDR3 length: 18 amino acids. The CDR3 bases are TGTGCCAGCAGCTACTCCCCCCGGGTTTTCTCCCCCACAGATACGCAGTATTTT. Translating it yields CASSYSPRVFSPTDTQYF.

This clonotype has just a few counts. This chain uses TRBV7-2 with TRBJ1-5; TRBD1 agrees at 7 bases. Germline V gives CDR1 SGHTA, CDR2 FQGNSA. This CDR3 is built from 14 residues. J was trimmed by 4 bases and V by 5 bases; bases with no gene match: 5. The CDR3: CASSIGDRNQPQHF. The CDR3 nucleotides are TGTGCCAGCAGCATAGGGGACAGAAATCAGCCCCAGCATTTT.

Only a few counts were recorded for this clonotype. The V call is TRBV15, the J call TRBJ2-5; D is unclear. Trimming took off 0 bases at V and 3 bases at J, with 8 bases between the two ends. Germline V lookup: CDR1 LNHNV, CDR2 YYDKDF (reference sequence). This CDR3 is 14 amino acids long. As DNA, the CDR3 is TGTGCCACCAGCAGAGATTCCCGAGAAGAGACCCAGTACTTC. Residues: CATSRDSREETQYF.

The rearrangement joins TRBV14 to TRBJ2-4; D remains ambiguous. V was pared by 0 bases and J by 13 bases, with 10 bases between. The germline gives CDR1 SGHDN, CDR2 FVKESK. There are 12 residues in the CDR3. This CDR3 reads CASSQEAGQQYF. The CDR3 DNA follows: TGTGCCAGCAGCCAAGAGGCAGGTCAACAGTACTTC.

The chain recombines TRBV28 with TRBJ2-5; D assignment may be TRBD1 or TRBD2 (5 bases each). The germline gives CDR1 MDHEN, CDR2 SYDVKM. CDR3 length: 14 amino acids. V was shortened by 3 bases and J by 4 bases, with 12 bases between the two germline ends. Here the CDR3 reads CASSFLGTLETQYF. CDR3 bases: TGTGCCAGCAGTTTCCTCGGGACCCTAGAGACCCAGTACTTC.

The V gene is TRBV12-3 or TRBV12-4, the J gene TRBJ2-7; D is uncertain. This CDR3 spans 14 amino acids. V shed 1 base and J shed 4 bases, with 11 bases lying between them. In DNA form, the CDR3 reads TGTGCCAGCAGTTTAGAGGGCCTGGGGTACGAGCAGTACTTC. Protein product: CASSLEGLGYEQYF.

This clonotype was recorded a few times. The rearrangement joins TRBV7-8 to TRBJ1-5; perhaps TRBD1 as D (5 bases). CDR1 is SGHVS and CDR2 is FQNEAQ in the germline V gene. The length of the CDR3 is 14 residues. The ends were cut back, 5 bases at V and 11 bases at J, with 19 bases in the middle. Here the CDR3 reads CASSPAPGPLTQHF. The CDR3 DNA reads as TGTGCCAGCAGCCCGGCGCCGGGGCCACTAACCCAGCATTTT.

This clonotype occurred a few times. This rearrangement joins TRBV7-2 to TRBJ2-1, with unresolved D. This CDR3 region has 14 residues. V gave up 1 base and J gave up 8 bases, with 12 bases separating them. Germline CDR1 reads SGHTA; CDR2 reads FQGNSA. This CDR3 is CASSLVPSVDEQFF. The CDR3 DNA sequence: TGTGCCAGCAGCTTAGTCCCTAGTGTGGATGAGCAGTTCTTC.

This clonotype has at least ten counts. DNA for the CDR3: TGCGCCAGCAGCCAAGATCCCGGTTTGAACACTGAAGCTTTCTTT. Its translation: CASSQDPGLNTEAFF. V and J are TRBV4-1 and TRBJ1-1; D remains unclear. V lost 0 bases and J lost 0, with 8 bases in between. The length of the CDR3 is 15 residues. The germline V gene has CDR1 MGHRA and CDR2 YSYEKL.